This is a list of T cell receptor beta chains from one sample in a study of beta chain features in type 1 diabetes. TCRdb's table, derived via immunoSEQ multiplex PCR, lists solely in-frame clones and lacks some. The repertoire holds roughly 380,000 clones, with roughly 21% as singletons. Sample: naive CD4+ T cells from blood. Receptors were obtained from a woman between 18 and 29 years old in good health. CDR3s include the opening cysteine and the closing phenylalanine or tryptophan. The D gene is left open where the match is weak. Clone size is not always given. Where it is, it says once, few, many or a class for expanded clones.

cdr3_nt cdr3_aa clone_size cdr3_length v_call d_call j_call
TGTGCTAGCAGCCGGGGGGGTCAAGAGACCCAGTACTTC CASSRGGQETQYF NA 13 TRBV7-7 TRBD2 TRBJ2-5
TGTGCCAGCAGCCCGATAGCGGGGACAGGGACCGATAGCAATCAGCCCCAGCATTTT CASSPIAGTGTDSNQPQHF NA 19 TRBV4-2 TRBD1 TRBJ1-5
TGCGCCAGCAGTGTACAGGGGCCGGGGGAGACCCAGTACTTC CASSVQGPGETQYF NA 14 TRBV5-1 TRBD1 TRBJ2-5
TGTGCCAGCAGCAAAGGGGAAGGGCGGGGCTTCGGGGAGCTGTTTTTT CASSKGEGRGFGELFF NA 16 TRBV9 NA TRBJ2-2
TGTGCCATCAGTGATACAGGGAGCTATGGCTACACCTTC CAISDTGSYGYTF NA 13 TRBV10-3 NA TRBJ1-2
TGTGCCGGGGGGTCGGGGGGTACGCAGTATTTT CAGGSGGTQYF NA 11 TRBV28 TRBD2 TRBJ2-3
TGTGCCAGCAGCGGAACTAGCGGGGTAGATACGCAGTATTTT CASSGTSGVDTQYF NA 14 TRBV9 TRBD2 TRBJ2-3
TGTGCCAGCAGCCACCGGGATAACACTGAAGCTTTCTTT CASSHRDNTEAFF NA 13 TRBV13 NA TRBJ1-1
TGTGCCAGCAGCCCCCGGGGGATGGATGAAAAACTGTTTTTT CASSPRGMDEKLFF NA 14 TRBV2 NA TRBJ1-4
TGCGCCAGCAGCCAAGAAGGGGCGAGGGGAGGTGAGCAGTTCTTC CASSQEGARGGEQFF NA 15 TRBV4-3 NA TRBJ2-1
TGTGCCAGCCGAGTAAGGGCTAGCGGGGGGAGCATTCAGTACTTC CASRVRASGGSIQYF few 15 TRBV6-1 TRBD2 TRBJ2-4
TGCAGCGTTGATGGGGGCGGGACTGAAGCTTTCTTT CSVDGGGTEAFF few 12 TRBV29-1 NA TRBJ1-1
TGTGCCTGGATGAGTCTAGCCAAAAACATTCAGTACTTC CAWMSLAKNIQYF NA 13 TRBV30 NA TRBJ2-4
TGTGCCAGCAGCACACAGAGAAGCACTGAAGCTTTCTTT CASSTQRSTEAFF few 13 TRBV2 NA TRBJ1-1
TGCGCCAGCAGGTTCGCGGGAGGGCTAGAAGAGACCCAGTACTTC CASRFAGGLEETQYF NA 15 TRBV5-1 TRBD2 TRBJ2-5
TGCGCCAGCAGCTTTACTAGCGGGAACGAGCAGTTCTTC CASSFTSGNEQFF few 13 TRBV5-1 TRBD2 TRBJ2-1
TGTGCCAGCAGCTTAGGGACAGGGCTCTACGAGCAGTACTTC CASSLGTGLYEQYF few 14 TRBV7-9 TRBD1 TRBJ2-7
TGCGCCAGCAAGCGGGCGGCTGACACTGAAGCTTTCTTT CASKRAADTEAFF NA 13 TRBV5-1 NA TRBJ1-1
TGTGCCAGCAGCGTAGCCGGAGGAGGGTTTACTGGAAACACCATATATTTT CASSVAGGGFTGNTIYF NA 17 TRBV9 NA TRBJ1-3
TGTGCCAGCAGCGTAGCGGGGGGGCATACAGATACGCAGTATTTT CASSVAGGHTDTQYF few 15 TRBV9 TRBD2 TRBJ2-3
TGTGCCAGCTCACCACAGGACAACCCTTACTACGAGCAGTACTTC CASSPQDNPYYEQYF NA 15 TRBV18 NA TRBJ2-7
TGTGCCAGCAGTGACTCAGGGTACGGGAACACCGGGGAGCTGTTTTTT CASSDSGYGNTGELFF few 16 TRBV25-1 NA TRBJ2-2
TGTGCCAGCAGTGGGACAGGGCGATCGTTGGGGAATGGCTACACCTTC CASSGTGRSLGNGYTF NA 16 TRBV2 TRBD1 TRBJ1-2
TGTGCCAGTAGTATAGCACGGCGGATGAGCAATCAGCCCCAGCATTTT CASSIARRMSNQPQHF few 16 TRBV19 NA TRBJ1-5
TGCAGCGTACAGGGTACCGCTGAAGCTTTCTTT CSVQGTAEAFF few 11 TRBV29-1 NA TRBJ1-1
TGTGCCAGTAAGGGACAGGGGAGCGGGGCCAATGAGCAGTTCTTC CASKGQGSGANEQFF NA 15 TRBV19 TRBD1 TRBJ2-1
TGCAGCGTTGAAGATCCAGGACAGAGCAATGAGCAGTTCTTC CSVEDPGQSNEQFF few 14 TRBV29-1 NA TRBJ2-1
TGTGCCAGCAGCCCGACAGGCTTAGAACATCAGCCCCAGCATTTT CASSPTGLEHQPQHF NA 15 TRBV6-1 NA TRBJ1-5